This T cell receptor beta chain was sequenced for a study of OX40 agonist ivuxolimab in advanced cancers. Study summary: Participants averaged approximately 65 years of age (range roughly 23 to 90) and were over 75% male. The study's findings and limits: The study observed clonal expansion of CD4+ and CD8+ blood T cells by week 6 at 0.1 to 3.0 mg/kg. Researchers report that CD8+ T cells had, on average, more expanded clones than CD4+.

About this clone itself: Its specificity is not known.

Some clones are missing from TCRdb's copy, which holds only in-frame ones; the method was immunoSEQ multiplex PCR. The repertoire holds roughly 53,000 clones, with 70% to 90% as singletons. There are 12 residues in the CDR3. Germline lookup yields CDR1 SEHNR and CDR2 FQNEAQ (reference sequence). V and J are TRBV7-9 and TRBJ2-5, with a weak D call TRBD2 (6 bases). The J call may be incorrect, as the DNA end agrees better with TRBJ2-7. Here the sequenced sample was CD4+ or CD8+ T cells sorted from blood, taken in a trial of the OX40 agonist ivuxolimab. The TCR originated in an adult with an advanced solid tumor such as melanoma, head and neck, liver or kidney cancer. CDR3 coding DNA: TGTGCCAGCAGCGTGGGGGGCTACGAGCAGTACTTC. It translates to CASSVGGYEQYF.